This is a list of T cell receptor beta chains from one sample in a study of beta chain features in type 1 diabetes. Measured with immunoSEQ multiplex PCR; TCRdb has only the in-frame clones, and not every one. The sample records over 700,000 clones, 15% to 20% being singletons. The sample comprised naive CD4+ T cells from blood. These receptors were collected from a woman between 18 and 29 years old in good health. CDR3s include the opening cysteine and the closing phenylalanine or tryptophan. Each record gives: CDR3 protein, CDR3 DNA, J gene, clone size, D gene, V gene. A D gene is named only where the DNA matches it firmly. For some rows the clone size is stated as once, few or many, or as a class when expanded; others skip it.

CASRVGALGYGYTF,TGTGCCAGCAGGGTAGGAGCGCTCGGCTATGGCTACACCTTC,TRBJ1-2,few,-,TRBV28
CASSPGMGGNQPQHF,TGTGCCAGCTCACCGGGAATGGGGGGCAATCAGCCCCAGCATTTT,TRBJ1-5,-,-,TRBV18
CASSVLGYEQYF,TGTGCCAGCAGTGTTCTCGGCTACGAGCAGTACTTC,TRBJ2-7,-,-,TRBV2
CASRESSAPRFGYTF,TGTGCCAGTAGAGAGTCTTCGGCGCCTCGGTTTGGCTACACCTTC,TRBJ1-2,few,-,TRBV19
CASSPRDLSYNEQFF,TGTGCCAGCAGCCCACGGGACCTCTCCTACAATGAGCAGTTCTTC,TRBJ2-1,few,-,TRBV5-4
CATSRAPTAEKLFF,TGTGCCACCAGCAGAGCCCCGACTGCGGAAAAACTGTTTTTT,TRBJ1-4,-,-,TRBV15
CASSPKGTATYEQYF,TGTGCCAGCAGCCCAAAGGGGACAGCGACCTACGAGCAGTACTTC,TRBJ2-7,few,TRBD1,TRBV11-2
CASSLAGGFYGYTF,TGTGCCAGCAGTTTAGCAGGGGGCTTCTATGGCTACACCTTC,TRBJ1-2,-,TRBD1,TRBV28
CASRLVAITDTQYF,TGTGCCAGCAGGTTGGTCGCAATCACAGATACGCAGTATTTT,TRBJ2-3,-,-,TRBV2
CASSLSGGELFF,TGTGCCAGCAGTTTATCAGGCGGGGAGCTGTTTTTT,TRBJ2-2,-,-,TRBV2
CASSRGEGWETQYF,TGTGCCAGCAGCAGGGGAGAGGGTTGGGAGACCCAGTACTTC,TRBJ2-5,-,-,TRBV7-9
CASSVLASGNTIYF,TGTGCCAGCAGCGTTCTGGCTTCTGGAAACACCATATATTTT,TRBJ1-3,few,-,TRBV9
CATSRDLYKAFF,TGTGCCACCAGCAGAGATCTGTACAAAGCTTTCTTT,TRBJ1-1,-,-,TRBV15
CASSQDGAGRVDTQYF,TGTGCCAGCAGCCAAGACGGAGCGGGACGGGTAGATACGCAGTATTTT,TRBJ2-3,few,TRBD2,TRBV4-2
CASSQTGAGVAKNIQYF,TGTGCCAGCAGCCAGACGGGGGCGGGGGTCGCCAAAAACATTCAGTACTTC,TRBJ2-4,few,-,TRBV5-4
CSVRYSGSWDEQFF,TGCAGCGTCCGCTATAGCGGGAGTTGGGATGAGCAGTTCTTC,TRBJ2-1,few,TRBD2,TRBV29-1
CASSFLSGFIYEQYF,TGTGCCAGCAGTTTTTTGTCAGGGTTTATCTACGAGCAGTACTTC,TRBJ2-7,few,-,TRBV28
CASSSVPGAKGTEAFF,TGTGCCAGCAGCTCCGTACCGGGAGCCAAGGGCACTGAAGCTTTCTTT,TRBJ1-1,-,-,TRBV7-9
CASRPGAVGQPQHF,TGCGCCAGCCGCCCCGGGGCGGTTGGGCAGCCCCAGCATTTT,TRBJ1-5,-,-,TRBV10-2
CASSPEGGGQETQYF,TGTGCCAGCAGCCCCGAAGGCGGGGGACAAGAGACCCAGTACTTC,TRBJ2-5,-,TRBD2,TRBV5-4
CASSLGWGNEQFF,TGTGCCAGCAGCTTAGGGTGGGGCAATGAGCAGTTCTTC,TRBJ2-1,few,-,TRBV11-2
CASRPGQGWTNEQFF,TGTGCCAGTAGGCCAGGACAGGGGTGGACAAATGAGCAGTTCTTC,TRBJ2-1,few,TRBD1,TRBV19
CASSFRGFGEKLFF,TGTGCCAGCAGTTTCCGGGGTTTCGGTGAAAAACTGTTTTTT,TRBJ1-4,few,-,TRBV27
CASSYARSGEQYF,TGTGCCAGCAGCTACGCTCGCTCTGGGGAGCAGTACTTC,TRBJ2-7,-,-,TRBV7-6
CASSLTGTSGNTIYF,TGTGCCAGCTCACTGACAGGGACCTCTGGAAACACCATATATTTT,TRBJ1-3,-,TRBD1,TRBV18
CASSQDLTSSGANVLTF,TGTGCCAGCAGCCAAGATCTGACGAGTTCTGGGGCCAACGTCCTGACTTTC,TRBJ2-6,-,-,TRBV4-2
CASSYRPTGLHGYTF,TGTGCCAGCAGTTACCGCCCGACAGGGCTGCATGGCTACACCTTC,TRBJ1-2,-,TRBD1,TRBV6-5
CSGWLGSTGELFF,TGCAGCGGGTGGTTGGGGAGCACCGGGGAGCTGTTTTTT,TRBJ2-2,few,-,TRBV29-1
CASSLFWTSGRRSYNEQFF,TGTGCCAGCAGCTTGTTTTGGACTAGCGGGAGACGGTCCTACAATGAGCAGTTCTTC,TRBJ2-1,-,TRBD2,TRBV5-6
CSAARVLNTEAFF,TGCAGCGCAGCCAGGGTTCTGAACACTGAAGCTTTCTTT,TRBJ1-1,-,-,TRBV29-1
CASSQWTSGNEQFF,TGTGCCAGCAGCCAATGGACTAGCGGTAATGAGCAGTTCTTC,TRBJ2-1,many,TRBD2,TRBV14
CASSQEGGLIYNEQFF,TGTGCCAGCAGCCAAGAGGGAGGGCTGATCTACAATGAGCAGTTCTTC,TRBJ2-1,few,TRBD2,TRBV4-2
CAIRASERDLYNEQFF,TGTGCCATCAGAGCTAGTGAGCGGGACCTCTACAATGAGCAGTTCTTC,TRBJ2-1,few,TRBD2,TRBV10-3
CASSSGAGRGTDTQYF,TGTGCCAGCAGCTCCGGTGCGGGAAGGGGTACAGATACGCAGTATTTT,TRBJ2-3,-,-,TRBV11-2
CASSLISGRTYNEQFF,TGTGCCAGCAGTTTGATCAGCGGGAGGACCTACAATGAGCAGTTCTTC,TRBJ2-1,-,TRBD2,TRBV28
CASSETGLVTGELFF,TGTGCCAGCAGTGAAACAGGGTTGGTCACCGGGGAGCTGTTTTTT,TRBJ2-2,few,-,TRBV2
CASNPGIPDGTIYF,TGTGCCAGCAACCCGGGTATTCCAGATGGCACCATATATTTT,TRBJ1-3,few,-,TRBV7-9